This T cell receptor (beta chain) derives from a study of blood T cell repertoires in COVID-19. Original analysis: Counts of nucleated cells, estimated from reference gene primer amplification, were obtained. Produced via immunoSEQ multiplex PCR; TCRdb's table is partial and in-frame only. V, J and clone size were drawn from that table, and D and trimming were deduced from the DNA. The sample lists 150,000 or so clones, 87% occurring once. V trimming: 6 bases; J trimming: 0 bases; junction bases outside the gene matches: 7. CDR1 and CDR2 from the germline V gene are LNHDA and SQIVND (reference sequence). The CDR3 loop spans 15 amino acids.

V usage is TRBV19 and J usage is TRBJ1-1; 7 bases align to TRBD1. This clonotype was sampled from a woman in her forties or fifties who had recovered from COVID-19. Sequenced input: PBMCs or T cells enriched from blood (not recorded which). As DNA, the CDR3 is TGTGCCAGTAGGTCAGACAGGGTCCTGAACACTGAAGCTTTCTTT. Protein product: CASRSDRVLNTEAFF.